The rows below give T cell receptor beta chains drawn from one sample of a study of blood T cells in healthy people across ages. TCRdb independently ran MiXCR on the 5' RACE reads; one entry per CDR3 protein. The sample records about 1,500,000 distinct CDR3 sequences, approximately 30% being singletons. Sequenced material: blood. Receptor source: a woman in her twenties or thirties in good health. CDR3s include the opening cysteine and the closing phenylalanine or tryptophan. The order of the fields is J gene, V gene, D gene, clone size, CDR3 DNA, CDR3 protein. A D gene is named only where the DNA matches it firmly. The size field is filled for only some rows; it gives once, few, many or a size class.

TRBJ1-5,TRBV3-1,NA,few,TGTGCCAGCAGCCAGGAGCCGGGGGCTCAGCCCCAGCATTTT,CASSQEPGAQPQHF
TRBJ1-5,TRBV12-3/TRBV12-4,TRBD1,few,TGTGCCAGCAGTTTCGTCGGGACAGGGAATCAGCCCCAGCATTTT,CASSFVGTGNQPQHF
TRBJ2-7,TRBV25-1,NA,many,TGTGCCAGCAGTGAACAGGGAGGATCCTACGAGCAGTACTTC,CASSEQGGSYEQYF
TRBJ2-7,TRBV5-1,NA,few,TGCGCCAGCAGCTTGGAAAGCCTTACCTACGAGCAGTACTTC,CASSLESLTYEQYF
TRBJ1-1,TRBV5-1,NA,NA,TGCGCCAGCAGGTTATTACTGAAAGGCCGGGGGAACACTGAAGCTTTCTTT,CASRLLLKGRGNTEAFF
TRBJ2-5,TRBV3-1,NA,NA,TGTACCAGCAGCCAAGCAGAGCCGTCGCGGCAAGAGACCCAGTACTTC,CTSSQAEPSRQETQYF
TRBJ2-3,TRBV20-1,TRBD2,NA,TGCAGTGCTAGAGTTGGAGCGGGGAGCACAGATACGCAGTATTTT,CSARVGAGSTDTQYF
TRBJ2-7,TRBV10-3,TRBD2,many,TGTGCCACGACCCTGAGAACTAGCGGTTCCTACGAGCAGTACTTC,CATTLRTSGSYEQYF
TRBJ1-2,TRBV19,NA,few,TGTGCCAGTAGTATAGCAGGGACTGGATATGGCTACACCTTC,CASSIAGTGYGYTF
TRBJ1-4,TRBV7-6,TRBD1,few,TGTGCCAGCGGGCCCGGGACAGGGGCAGCAACTAATGAAAAACTGTTTTTT,CASGPGTGAATNEKLFF
TRBJ1-1,TRBV12-5,NA,NA,TGTGCTAGTGGTTCAGGTGAGGGGAACACTGAAGCTTTCTTT,CASGSGEGNTEAFF
TRBJ1-1,TRBV7-2,NA,NA,TGTGCCAGCAGCCCCCGAATGGGCACTGAAGCTTTCTTT,CASSPRMGTEAFF
TRBJ1-5,TRBV2,NA,NA,TGTGCCAGCAGTGAAGACGAAAATAGCAATCAGCCCCAGCATTTT,CASSEDENSNQPQHF
TRBJ2-1,TRBV15,NA,few,TGTGCCACCAGACCTCCGATAAAGTATAGCAATGAGCAGTTCTTC,CATRPPIKYSNEQFF
TRBJ2-4,TRBV20-1,NA,many,TGCAGTGCTAGAGCCCTTTCACTCCCATCCCTTCAGTACTTC,CSARALSLPSLQYF
TRBJ2-5,TRBV4-2,NA,NA,TGTGCCAGCAGCCAAGAGGCTGGACGACAAGAGACCCAGTACTTC,CASSQEAGRQETQYF
TRBJ1-5,TRBV12-3/TRBV12-4,NA,few,TGTGCCAGCAGTCCTGTTACAGGCCTCAATCAGCCCCAGCATTTT,CASSPVTGLNQPQHF
TRBJ1-5,TRBV12-3/TRBV12-4,NA,NA,TGTGCCAGCAGTTTAGGTCTAGGGGAATACAGGGGCAATCAGCCCCAGCATTTT,CASSLGLGEYRGNQPQHF
TRBJ2-5,TRBV29-1,TRBD2,NA,TGCAGCGCGGGACTAGCGGCGCTTGGGGCCCAGTACTTC,CSAGLAALGAQYF
TRBJ2-7,TRBV29-1,TRBD1,NA,TGCAGCGTTGAATTGGGACAGGAAGGCTACGAGCAGTACTTC,CSVELGQEGYEQYF
TRBJ2-7,TRBV28,NA,NA,TGTGCCAGCAGTTTCCAAGGAAGCCCCTACGAGCAGTACTTC,CASSFQGSPYEQYF
TRBJ2-3,TRBV7-9,NA,NA,TGTGCCAGCAGCTCCCCCTCCCTAGCGGATACGCAGTATTTT,CASSSPSLADTQYF
TRBJ2-1,TRBV12-3/TRBV12-4,NA,NA,TGTGCCAGCAGGTTACCCCAGGGTAACAATGAGCAGTTCTTC,CASRLPQGNNEQFF
TRBJ2-2,TRBV5-1,NA,NA,TGCGCCAGCAAAAAAGGCAGGGATGCCGGGGAGCTGTTTTTT,CASKKGRDAGELFF
TRBJ2-3,TRBV12-3/TRBV12-4,TRBD2,once,TGTGCCGGCAGCCCGGGGGTAGCGGGGGGAAGCACAGATACGCAGTATTTT,CAGSPGVAGGSTDTQYF
TRBJ1-1,TRBV29-1,NA,NA,TGCAGCGCCCGGACAGATTTGAACACTGAAGCTTTCTTT,CSARTDLNTEAFF
TRBJ2-4,TRBV7-2,NA,NA,TGTGCCAGTAACAGGGGGGGGGGCATTCAGTACTTC,CASNRGGGIQYF
TRBJ2-1,TRBV2,NA,few,TGTGCCAGCAGTGTTACCCGGCAGGACAATGAGCAGTTCTTC,CASSVTRQDNEQFF
TRBJ2-7,TRBV28,TRBD1,few,TGTGCCAGTAGACAGGGGCCACCGGGGGAGCAGTACTTC,CASRQGPPGEQYF
TRBJ1-5,TRBV4-1,NA,few,TGCGCCAGCAGCCAAGTACAGCTCAATCAGCCCCAGCATTTT,CASSQVQLNQPQHF
TRBJ2-1,TRBV20-1,TRBD2,many,TGCAGTGCGCGCGGGGGTAGCGACAATGAGCAGTTCTTC,CSARGGSDNEQFF
TRBJ1-2,TRBV5-1,NA,NA,TGCGCCAGCAGCTTGGAAGGACCCCCCCAAGCAAGCTACACCTTC,CASSLEGPPQASYTF
TRBJ2-5,TRBV6-2/TRBV6-3,TRBD2,NA,TGTGCCAGCAGTTACTCGCGGGAGGGTGGAGACTTC,CASSYSREGGDF
TRBJ2-2,TRBV20-1,NA,few,TGCAGTGCTAGTGTAGGGGCCGGGGAGCTGTTTTTT,CSASVGAGELFF
TRBJ1-2,TRBV19,NA,NA,TGTGCCAGTAGAAATGAGGAGAACTATGGCTACACCTTC,CASRNEENYGYTF
TRBJ2-2,TRBV7-2,TRBD2,few,TGTGCCAGCAGCTCAGGGAAGCGGGGGTTCGGGGAGCTGTTTTTT,CASSSGKRGFGELFF
TRBJ2-5,TRBV7-9,TRBD1,NA,TGTGCCAGCAGGTCTGAGGGACAGGTCCAAGAGACCCAGTACTTC,CASRSEGQVQETQYF
TRBJ1-1,TRBV3-1,NA,NA,TGTGCCAGCAGCCACCCAGTCGGGGGGACTGAAGCTTTCTTT,CASSHPVGGTEAFF